This TCR beta chain was identified during a study of monozygotic twins with inflammatory bowel disease. For this clonotype: Its antigen is unknown.

Each sample's cDNA came from eight separate reactions. TCRdb re-called the 5' RACE reads and gives one entry per CDR3 protein, without DNA. This table holds about 420,000 distinct CDR3 sequences. Study-level points and caveats: TCRbeta inverse Simpson diversity was decreased in IBD patients versus healthy co-twins. Distinguishing T cell subtypes was not possible.

The germline V gene encodes CDR1 LGHNA and CDR2 YNFKEQ. CDR3 length equals 14 residues. Sequenced input: blood. V and J are TRBV4-2 and TRBJ2-2; TCRdb calls TRBD2, which cannot be checked without DNA. The clonotype was recovered from a human donor with ulcerative colitis or Crohn's disease, or a healthy co-twin of an affected twin (not recorded which). The CDR3 sequence is CASSLGTAQEELFF.